The 27 T cell receptor beta chains below were found in one sample sequenced in a study of shared clonotypes between healthy human individuals (dated by TCRdb to 2018 to 2020). Preparation of the library involved the immunoSEQ multiplex PCR assay. Here the immuneACCESS table is served through TCRdb, limited to in-frame sequences with V and J called. Missing clones are a known gap in these copies; in checked studies unresolved V genes cover under half, and the rest lacks a known reason. Recorded for this sample are about 490,000 clones; 70% to 80% of them occurred a single time. 13% of the sample belongs to the ten largest clones. The sequenced sample was PBMCs. The receptors here all came from a woman aged 40 to 55 in good health. Some clones in this sample may be carry-over from other donors' samples.

This sequence joins TRBV5-4 and TRBJ2-7, with 9 bases lining up with TRBD1. J lost 2 bases, V lost 1 base, and 10 bases had no gene match. CDR1 is SGHNT, CDR2 YYREEE, per germline (reference sequence). CDR3 length: 17 residues. CDR3 sequence reads: CASSLRPHRDRAYEQYF. DNA for the CDR3: TGTGCCAGCAGCTTGAGGCCTCACCGGGACAGGGCCTACGAGCAGTACTTC.

This CDR3 reads CASSPRAGGGTASQYF. The CDR3 bases are TGTGCCAGCAGCCCTCGGGCGGGGGGAGGTACCGCCTCGCAGTATTTT. This rearrangement joins TRBV7-3 to TRBJ2-3; 8 bases map to TRBD2. The germline CDR1 and CDR2 sequences are SGHTA and FQGTGA. Trimming removed 5 bases from V and 10 bases from J; junction bases left unmatched: 17. This CDR3 has 16 residues.

The chain joins TRBV5-1 to TRBJ2-1, with 9 bases fitting TRBD2. The CDR3 has 17 amino acids. CDR1 and CDR2 from the germline V gene are SGHRS and YFSETQ. The trim removed 4 bases at V and 0 bases at J, leaving 8 bases unmatched. The CDR3 bases are TGCGCCAGCAGCCCCAGATTTAGCGGGAGCTCCTACAATGAGCAGTTCTTC. Protein sequence: CASSPRFSGSSYNEQFF.

As to this clone: In the same sample, other DNA sequences code for this CDR3. This chain connects TRBV11-2 to TRBJ2-1; a weak D match, TRBD1 (5 bases). V dropped 3 bases and J dropped 9 bases, with 6 bases sitting between them. Looked up from germline, CDR1 is SGHAT and CDR2 is FQNNGV. CDR3 length equals 11 residues. CDR3 amino acids: CASSFRGEQFF. The CDR3 nucleotides read TGTGCCAGCAGCTTTAGGGGTGAGCAGTTCTTC.

The CDR3 reads CAWAPIPYNEQFF. The CDR3 DNA is TGTGCCTGGGCCCCTATACCCTACAATGAGCAGTTCTTC. V and J are TRBV30 and TRBJ2-1; D call uncertain. V lost 5 bases and J 2 bases, leaving 10 bases between the germline ends. Germline CDR1 reads GTSNPN; CDR2 reads SVGIG (reference sequence). The length of the CDR3 is 13 residues.

Turning to this clone: At one end the junction does not follow the germline gene, possibly because of a read error. The V and J genes are TRBV4-3 and TRBJ2-1; TRBD2 agrees at 12 bases. In germline, CDR1 is LGHNA, CDR2 YSLEER. This CDR3 is 15 amino acids long. The CDR3 nucleotides are TGCGCCAGCAGCTTGACTAGCGGGAGTTTCGATGAGCAGCTCTTC. This sequence encodes CASSLTSGSFDEQLF.

V gene TRBV12-5 combines with J gene TRBJ2-7; D gene unclear. Trimming took 3 bases from V and 4 from J, leaving 16 bases between them. In germline, CDR1 is LGHNT, CDR2 FRNRAP. This CDR3 spans 15 amino acids. The CDR3 sequence is CASGLKRAAVYEQYF. The DNA for the CDR3 is TGTGCTAGTGGTTTAAAACGGGCCGCCGTTTACGAGCAGTACTTC.

This clone was found once. This chain links TRBV5-1 with TRBJ1-5; weak D call: TRBD1 (6 bases). Germline V gene lookup returns CDR1 SGHRS and CDR2 YFSETQ. V lost 0 bases to trimming and J lost 9 bases, with 13 bases between them. The CDR3 spans 14 residues. DNA for the CDR3: TGCGCCAGCAGCTTGGAGGGACACCCGACGCCCCAGCATTTT. Translating gives CASSLEGHPTPQHF.

CDR3: CASSDSSNYGYTF. The CDR3 bases are TGTGCCAGCAGTGACAGTTCTAACTATGGCTACACCTTC. The V and J genes are TRBV28 and TRBJ1-2; perhaps TRBD1 as D (5 bases). The germline V gene encodes CDR1 MDHEN and CDR2 SYDVKM. This CDR3 has 13 residues. V lost 5 bases and J 0 bases, leaving 7 bases between the germline ends.

This chain joins TRBV4-3 and TRBJ2-7, with 7 bases lining up with TRBD1. Unmatched junction bases numbered 8, after V lost 0 bases and J lost 3 bases. CDR3 length equals 16 residues. CDR1 and CDR2 (germline): LGHNA, YSLEER. Here the CDR3 reads CASSQDPQTGFYEQYF. Written as DNA, the CDR3 is TGCGCCAGCAGCCAAGATCCCCAGACAGGGTTCTACGAGCAGTACTTC.

The J gene is TRBJ2-3, the V gene TRBV2, with 7 bases aligning to TRBD2. The CDR3 totals 15 residues. The V gene end was trimmed by 3 bases and the J gene end by 4 bases; junction bases not matched to a gene: 7. Looked up from germline, CDR1 is SNHLY and CDR2 is FYNNEI. CDR3 in DNA: TGTGCCAGCAGTGAGGGCACGGGAGGCTCAGATACGCAGTATTTT. This encodes CASSEGTGGSDTQYF.

V and J are TRBV19 and TRBJ1-2; perhaps TRBD1 as D (5 bases). Germline V lookup: CDR1 LNHDA, CDR2 SQIVND (reference sequence). The ends were cut back, 9 bases at V and 4 bases at J, with 12 bases in the middle. This CDR3 comprises 12 residues. CDR3 loop: CASWDRVYGYTF. DNA for the CDR3: TGTGCCAGCTGGGACCGCGTCTATGGCTACACCTTC.

Only a few counts were recorded for this clone. The V gene is TRBV5-6, the J gene TRBJ2-7; 9 bases align to TRBD1. The CDR3 is 14 amino acids. The germline V gene encodes CDR1 SGHDT and CDR2 YYEEEE. J gave up 8 bases and V 0 bases, and 6 bases lay outside the gene matches. The CDR3 loop reads CASSLAGQGSKQYF. DNA for the CDR3: TGTGCCAGCAGCTTGGCTGGACAGGGGTCGAAGCAGTACTTC.

The chain recombines TRBV21-1 with TRBJ1-4; TRBD1, the table's D call, lacks a check against the DNA. TRBV21-1 is noted as a pseudogene. The CDR3 runs to 15 residues. CDR3 region: CASSKGWATNEKLFF. The DNA for the CDR3 is TGTGCCAGCAGCAAAGGTTGGGCTACCAATGAAAAACTGTTTTTT.

The CDR3: CASSYYSNQPQHF. In DNA form, the CDR3 reads TGTGCCAGCAGTTATTATAGCAATCAGCCCCAGCATTTT. The chain combines TRBV2 with TRBJ1-5; D remains unclear. Trimming removed 5 bases at V and 0 bases at J, with 5 bases between. The CDR3 totals 13 residues. CDR1 and CDR2 (germline): SNHLY, FYNNEI.

This rearrangement joins TRBV10-2 to TRBJ2-2, with D hard to call. The germline gives CDR1 WSHSY, CDR2 SAAADI. Trimming pared 4 bases from V and 4 bases from J, leaving 10 bases between. The CDR3 covers 14 residues. CDR3 protein: CASSVGDTTGELFF. DNA of the CDR3: TGCGCCAGCAGTGTTGGTGACACCACCGGGGAGCTGTTTTTT.

As concerns this clone: A much larger clone differs from this one at a single base, so this may be a read error. The rearrangement joins TRBV28 to TRBJ2-1; D might be TRBD2 (6 bases). Germline-derived CDR1 and CDR2 are MDHEN and SYDVKM. This CDR3 comprises 17 residues. The CDR3 is CASSLGGGTGSCNEQFF. CDR3 DNA: TGTGCCAGCAGTTTGGGTGGAGGGACTGGCTCCTGCAATGAGCAGTTCTTC. Looking up the rest from reference TRBV28 and TRBJ2-1 gives the full variable domain: DVKVTQSSRYLVKRTGEKVFLECVQDMDHENMFWYRQDPGLGLRLIYFSYDVKMKEKGDIPEGYSVSREKKERFSLILESASTNQTSMYLCASSLGGGTGSCNEQFFGPGTRLTVL.

About this clone: The junction shows a germline mismatch at one end, possibly a read error. This sequence joins TRBV18 and TRBJ2-1; D uncertain. Germline CDR1 and CDR2: KGHSH and LQKENI. CDR3 length equals 13 residues. CDR3 region: CASSPRMADEQFF. In DNA, the CDR3 is TGTGCCAGCTCGCCACGGATGGCGGATGAGCAGTTCTTC.

This clone was recorded at least ten times. The rearrangement links TRBV5-5 to TRBJ2-7; D gene uncertain. Germline V gene lookup returns CDR1 SGHKS and CDR2 YYEKEE (reference sequence). This CDR3 comprises 11 residues. V was clipped by 2 bases and J by 3 bases, with 3 bases between them. Here the CDR3 DNA reads TGTGCCAGCAGCTTTGACTACGAGCAGTACTTC. Its translation is CASSFDYEQYF. Together with reference TRBV5-5 and TRBJ2-7, the CDR3 gives the full variable domain: DAGVTQSPTHLIKTRGQQVTLRCSPISGHKSVSWYQQVLGQGPQFIFQYYEKEERGRGNFPDRFSARQFPNYSSELNVNALLLGDSALYLCASSFDYEQYFGPGTRLTVT.

In regard to this clone: This is likely an artifact of a read error, given a far larger clone one base away. The same CDR3 also results from other DNA sequences found in this sample. The rearrangement joins TRBV10-3 to TRBJ2-7; D is ambiguous. CDR3 size: 13 residues. Germline CDR1 and CDR2: ENHRY and SYGVKD. CDR3 sequence reads: CAISDEQDGEQYF. Here the CDR3 DNA reads TGTGCCATCAGTGATGAGCAGGACGGCGAGCAATACTTC.

This clone was seen at least ten times. V is TRBV7-9 and J is TRBJ1-4; possibly TRBD1 for D (6 bases). Trimming took off 8 bases at V and 3 bases at J, with 16 bases between the two ends. Germline loops: CDR1 SEHNR, CDR2 FQNEAQ (reference sequence). The CDR3 covers 15 residues. CDR3 bases: TGTGCCAGCTTAAGAACAGGGACCGCTAATGAAAAACTGTTTTTT. Translation: CASLRTGTANEKLFF. Full variable domain (remainder filled in from reference TRBV7-9 and TRBJ1-4): DTGVSQNPRHKITKRGQNVTFRCDPISEHNRLYWYRQTLGQGPEFLTYFQNEAQLEKSRLLSDRFSAERPKGSFSTLEIQRTEQGDSAMYLCASLRTGTANEKLFFGSGTQLSVL.

The chain couples TRBV28 to TRBJ2-2; 8 bases match TRBD2. J lost 8 bases, V lost 5 bases, and 7 bases had no gene match. CDR1 is MDHEN, CDR2 SYDVKM, per germline. The CDR3 runs 14 residues. The CDR3 DNA sequence: TGTGCCAGCAGTCTAGCGGGCCCAGGTGGGGAGCTGTTTTTT. This gives the protein CASSLAGPGGELFF.

The DNA for the CDR3 is TGTGCCAGCAGCTCCGCCCGGGACGGAGGGAGGGCCCAGCATTTT. Translation: CASSSARDGGRAQHF. The chain carries TRBV5-5 and TRBJ1-5; D possibly corresponds to TRBD1 (5 bases). CDR1 SGHKS and CDR2 YYEKEE come from the germline V gene (reference sequence). The length of the CDR3 is 15 residues. V was pared by 3 bases and J by 11 bases, with 21 bases between.

This clone was seen only once. V gene TRBV14 combines with J gene TRBJ2-1; D unresolved. There are 14 residues in the CDR3. Germline CDR1 SGHDN, CDR2 FVKESK. V gave up 2 bases and J gave up 0 bases, with 5 bases separating them. CDR3: CASSQWASYNEQFF. The CDR3 coding sequence is TGTGCCAGCAGCCAATGGGCCTCCTACAATGAGCAGTTCTTC.

V is TRBV28 and J is TRBJ1-4; 7 bases line up with TRBD1. Germline CDR1 is MDHEN and CDR2 is SYDVKM. Trimming took 5 bases from V and 7 from J; bases not matched to a gene: 10. CDR3 length: 15 amino acids. CDR3 bases: TGTGCCAGCAGTCTCGACAGGGCAAGCGGTGAAAAACTGTTTTTT. Its translation is CASSLDRASGEKLFF.

The chain links TRBV7-9 to TRBJ1-1; D call uncertain. V lost 1 base and J 1 base, leaving 7 bases between the germline ends. The germline gives CDR1 SEHNR, CDR2 FQNEAQ (reference sequence). This CDR3 spans 14 amino acids. CDR3 region: CASSLGARNTEAFF. CDR3 nucleotide sequence: TGTGCCAGCAGCTTAGGGGCCAGGAACACTGAAGCTTTCTTT. The complete variable domain, with remaining parts taken from reference TRBV7-9 and TRBJ1-1, reads DTGVSQNPRHKITKRGQNVTFRCDPISEHNRLYWYRQTLGQGPEFLTYFQNEAQLEKSRLLSDRFSAERPKGSFSTLEIQRTEQGDSAMYLCASSLGARNTEAFFGQGTRLTVV.

This chain joins TRBV11-2 and TRBJ2-3; D is unclear. CDR3 length equals 15 residues. V lost 1 base and J 2 bases, leaving 10 bases between the germline ends. Germline V CDR1 and CDR2: SGHAT, FQNNGV. The CDR3 is CASSLVGDNTDTQYF. The CDR3 DNA is TGTGCCAGCAGCTTAGTTGGGGATAACACAGATACGCAGTATTTT. Based on the CDR3 plus reference TRBV11-2 and TRBJ2-3, the full variable domain is EAGVAQSPRYKIIEKRQSVAFWCNPISGHATLYWYQQILGQGPKLLIQFQNNGVVDDSQLPKDRFSAERLKGVDSTLKIQPAKLEDSAVYLCASSLVGDNTDTQYFGPGTRLTVL.